This TCR beta chain emerged from a study of blood T cell repertoires in COVID-19 (dated by TCRdb to about 2020). Study-level background: Samples covering the acute and convalescent phases of COVID-19 were provided by collaborators in the United States, Italy and Spain. The prospective study material was composed of cDNA or gDNA derived from T cells, B-cell-depleted T cells, or PBMCs. Deeply sampled blood TCRbeta repertoires from subjects exposed to, actively infected with, or recovered from COVID-19 were included in the dataset. A freely available public database, intended as a resource for researchers studying the immune response to SARS-CoV-2, is where the repertoires were released. Samples were obtained from the ongoing ImmuneRACE study (first 160 participants) and from 1,254 subjects provided by 6 global collaborators. A de-identified subject ID, COVID-19 status, age in years and sex were almost always included in the sample metadata. HLA class I and class II types, where available, came from metadata supplied by the sample provider rather than from assay-based typing. Broader findings and caveats from the paper: The quantity of clinical and demographic metadata differed by source and by participant and was supplied without curation.

On this clone: Which antigen it targets is not known. No qualities accompany the bases; no much larger clone lies one base away.

Whole blood was collected in K2EDTA tubes by collaborating institutions according to the institutions' own protocols. Collaborator samples were shipped for TCRbeta analysis as frozen whole blood, isolated PBMCs, or DNA extracted from either sample type. TCRbeta CDR3 regions were amplified from genomic DNA by means of the immunoSEQ Assay, a bias-controlled multiplex PCR. Regarding the original processing steps: The number of nucleated cells in each sample was estimated by amplification of reference gene primers within the assay. Sequence reads were collapsed and filtered to measure the absolute abundance of every unique TCRbeta CDR3 rearrangement. Productive Simpson clonality was computed per sample as the square root of Simpson's diversity index over productive rearrangements. TCRdb retrieved this table from immuneACCESS and kept in-frame rearrangements only. Not all clones are present; in checked studies, unresolved V genes account for under half, and no reason is known for the remainder. The DNA was the basis for D and trimming; V, J and clone size are from that table. For this sample there are approximately 120,000 clones; around 86% appear just once. The leading ten clones occupy about 6.9% of the sample.

The CDR1 and CDR2 encoded by the germline V gene are SGHRS and YFSETQ. V ends up 3 bases short and J 2 bases short, with an unmatched junction base count of 4. The CDR3 goes from the cysteine to the phenylalanine over 15 residues. Of all the DNA, just the CDR3 is kept, 45 bases in frame from base 1. Sequenced material: peripheral blood. The sequence joins TRBV5-1 to TRBJ2-3, and TRBD1 aligns with 9 junction nucleotides. The sequence derives from an elderly man with active or convalescent COVID-19. Here is the DNA: TGCGCCAGCAGCTCGGGACAGGGTTACACAGATACGCAGTATTTT. It specifies CASSSGQGYTDTQYF.